The clone carrying this T cell receptor (beta chain) was detected a few times. Its antigen is currently unknown. This CDR3 contains 16 residues. Trimming took 4 bases from V and 1 from J, leaving 15 bases between them. Germline CDR1 reads SGHNT; CDR2 reads YYREEE (reference sequence). What was sequenced were expressed TCRB transcripts, since all of the isolated RNA had been reverse transcribed. Some clones are missing from TCRdb's copy, which holds only in-frame ones; the method was immunoSEQ multiplex PCR. The data show under 550,000 clones, over 9.5% seen once. The sample belongs to a study of beta chain features in type 1 diabetes. Findings and limits, study-wide: Cells with high TCR expression could be over-represented when cDNA is sequenced. Sampled from patients, naive, central memory and Treg TCRB repertoires appeared more similar than those sampled from healthy donors.

The sequence was obtained from a woman aged 18-30 years in good health. What was sequenced was naive CD4+ T cells from blood. The chain employs TRBV5-4 and TRBJ2-4; a weak D match, TRBD1 (7 bases). The CDR3 region is CASSGGLTGAKNIQYF. As DNA, the CDR3 is TGTGCCAGCAGCGGGGGACTGACAGGGGCCAAAAACATTCAGTACTTC.